Listed here are 11 T cell receptor beta chains from one sample, sequenced in a study of T cells in Graves' hyperthyroidism and ophthalmopathy. Researchers amplified the TCR beta CDR3 regions from RNA transcripts. HTBI primers drove first-round RT-PCR of the TCR CDR3. Using its own MiXCR run on the multiplex PCR reads, TCRdb lists one record per CDR3 protein. The sample shows more than 300,000 distinct CDR3 sequences, more than 12% of them seen only once. The sequencing input was blood. These receptors came from a woman in her 30s with Graves' ophthalmopathy.

This clonotype was counted at least ten times. J is TRBJ2-7 and V is TRBV28; D unresolved. V was shortened by 3 bases and J by 6 bases, with 15 bases between the two germline ends. The CDR3 totals 14 residues. The germline CDR1 and CDR2 sequences are MDHEN and SYDVKM. This chain's CDR3 is CASSLQSARGEQYF. The CDR3 nucleotides are TGTGCCAGCAGTTTGCAATCCGCTCGCGGCGAGCAGTACTTC.

The chain recombines TRBV2 with TRBJ2-5; TRBD1 matches 9 bases. The CDR3 runs to 14 residues. CDR1 and CDR2 from the germline V gene are SNHLY and FYNNEI. V lost 3 bases, J lost 9 bases, and 8 bases stayed unmatched. The chain's CDR3 is CASSDWDRALAQYF. CDR3 DNA: TGTGCCAGCAGTGATTGGGACAGGGCGTTGGCCCAGTACTTC.

This clonotype occurred many times. The chain links TRBV6-1 to TRBJ1-1; no reliable D call. Trimming left V 5 bases short and J 10 bases short, with 32 bases between. The V gene's germline CDR1 is MNHNS and CDR2 SASEGT. The CDR3 has 18 residues. The CDR3, as DNA: TGTGCCAGCAGTCCTCACCTTTTTACCGGGGATCTCGTGTCGGGAGCTTTCTTT. It codes for CASSPHLFTGDLVSGAFF.

This clonotype was recorded at least ten times. This chain uses TRBV2 with TRBJ2-2; D is perhaps TRBD1 or TRBD2 (7 bases each). Trimming took 7 bases from V and 3 from J, leaving 12 bases between them. The CDR3 length is 14 residues. Germline V gene data show CDR1 as SNHLY and CDR2 as FYNNEI. The CDR3: CASMTGRDTGELFF. The CDR3 DNA follows: TGTGCCAGCATGACAGGGAGGGACACCGGGGAGCTGTTTTTT.

In this sample, this clonotype turned up many times. The chain uses TRBV5-1 and TRBJ1-2, with a weak D call TRBD1 (5 bases). Germline V gene sequence: CDR1 SGHRS, CDR2 YFSETQ. Trimming pared 0 bases from V and 8 bases from J, leaving 14 bases between. The CDR3 consists of 14 residues. CDR3 amino acids: CASSLALSGDGYTF. For the CDR3, the DNA is TGCGCCAGCAGCTTGGCCCTTTCTGGGGACGGCTACACCTTC.

In its sample, this clonotype was seen many times. The rearrangement joins TRBV6-1 to TRBJ2-1, with D perhaps matching TRBD2 (5 bases). CDR3 length: 16 residues. Germline CDR1 reads MNHNS; CDR2 reads SASEGT. V lost 3 bases and J 0 bases, leaving 12 bases between the germline ends. The CDR3 here is CASSDPSGSSYNEQFF. CDR3 nucleotide sequence: TGTGCCAGCAGTGATCCCAGCGGTAGCTCCTACAATGAGCAGTTCTTC.

The table lists this clonotype with many counts. The V gene is TRBV20-1, the J gene TRBJ1-2; no definite D call. Trimming shortened V by 1 base and J by 4 bases, and 13 bases separated the two germline ends. CDR1 is DFQATT and CDR2 is SNEGSKA in the germline V gene (reference sequence). The CDR3 is 14 amino acids. The chain's CDR3 is CSARANRVAYGYTF. The CDR3, as DNA: TGCAGTGCTAGAGCCAACAGAGTTGCCTATGGCTACACCTTC.

This clonotype was seen at least ten times. The genes are TRBV7-2 and TRBJ2-7, with D uncertain. V was cut by 1 base and J by 12 bases, with 13 bases left in between. The CDR3 covers 12 residues. Germline-derived CDR1 and CDR2 are SGHTA and FQGNSA. CDR3 nucleotides: TGTGCCAGCAGCTTAGACCTGGGTTCTTTGTACTTC. As protein: CASSLDLGSLYF.

This clonotype was seen a few times. The chain recombines TRBV10-3 with TRBJ2-7, with TRBD2 matching 10 bases. Trimming took 6 bases from V and 5 from J; bases not matched to a gene: 7. This CDR3 region has 14 residues. Germline lookup yields CDR1 ENHRY and CDR2 SYGVKD. The CDR3 is CAIRTPGLANEQYF. The CDR3 DNA is TGTGCCATCAGGACTCCGGGACTAGCGAACGAGCAGTACTTC.

The V gene is TRBV11-2, the J gene TRBJ2-1; D is unclear. CDR3 length: 13 residues. Trimming stripped 4 bases from V and 16 bases from J, with 20 bases between. Germline V gene sequence: CDR1 SGHAT, CDR2 FQNNGV. As DNA, the CDR3 is TGTGCCAGCAGCTCCCCGGGTCTAGTTCGGGTTTTCTTC. This gives the protein CASSSPGLVRVFF.

This clonotype has more than one count but fewer than ten. The chain employs TRBV6-1 and TRBJ1-1, with 8 bases fitting TRBD1. The CDR3 runs 13 residues. The V gene end was trimmed by 7 bases and the J gene end by 11 bases; junction bases not matched to a gene: 12. The germline CDR1 and CDR2 sequences are MNHNS and SASEGT. The CDR3 protein is CASIPGGRELAFF. CDR3 nucleotide sequence: TGTGCCAGCATCCCAGGGGGCAGGGAGTTGGCTTTCTTT.